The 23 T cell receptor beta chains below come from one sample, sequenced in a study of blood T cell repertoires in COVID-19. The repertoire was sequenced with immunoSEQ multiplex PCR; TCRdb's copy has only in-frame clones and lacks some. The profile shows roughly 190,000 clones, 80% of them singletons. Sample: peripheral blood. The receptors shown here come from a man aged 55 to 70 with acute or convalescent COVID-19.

The CDR3 DNA is TGTGCCAGCAGCTTAGGATGGCTAGCGGGTGAGCAGTTCTTC. Translating gives CASSLGWLAGEQFF. This sequence joins TRBV7-9 and TRBJ2-1; TRBD2 matches 8 bases. Looked up from germline, CDR1 is SEHNR and CDR2 is FQNEAQ (reference sequence). The V gene end was trimmed by 1 base and the J gene end by 9 bases; junction bases not matched to a gene: 5. The length of the CDR3 is 14 residues.

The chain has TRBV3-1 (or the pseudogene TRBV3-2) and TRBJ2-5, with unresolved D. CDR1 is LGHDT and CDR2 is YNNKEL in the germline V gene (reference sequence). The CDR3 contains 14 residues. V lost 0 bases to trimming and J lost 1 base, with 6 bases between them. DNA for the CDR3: TGTGCCAGCAGCCAAGACCCCAGCCAAGAGACCCAGTACTTC. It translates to CASSQDPSQETQYF.

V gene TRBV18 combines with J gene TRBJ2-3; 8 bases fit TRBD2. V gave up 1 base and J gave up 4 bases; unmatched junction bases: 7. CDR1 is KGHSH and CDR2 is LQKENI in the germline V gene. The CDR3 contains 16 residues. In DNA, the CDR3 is TGTGCCAGCTCACCACAATCTAGCGGGCTATCAGATACGCAGTATTTT. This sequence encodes CASSPQSSGLSDTQYF.

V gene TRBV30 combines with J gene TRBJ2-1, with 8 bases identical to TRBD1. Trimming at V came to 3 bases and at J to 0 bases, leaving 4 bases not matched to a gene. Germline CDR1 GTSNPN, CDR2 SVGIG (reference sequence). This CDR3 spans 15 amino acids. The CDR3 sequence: CAWSRTGSSYNEQFF. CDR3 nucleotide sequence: TGTGCCTGGAGCCGGACAGGGAGCTCCTACAATGAGCAGTTCTTC. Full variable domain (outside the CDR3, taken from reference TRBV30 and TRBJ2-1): SQTIHQWPATLVQPVGSPLSLECTVEGTSNPNLYWYRQAAGRGLQLLFYSVGIGQISSEVPQNLSASRPQDRQFILSSKKLLLSDSGFYLCAWSRTGSSYNEQFFGPGTRLTVL.

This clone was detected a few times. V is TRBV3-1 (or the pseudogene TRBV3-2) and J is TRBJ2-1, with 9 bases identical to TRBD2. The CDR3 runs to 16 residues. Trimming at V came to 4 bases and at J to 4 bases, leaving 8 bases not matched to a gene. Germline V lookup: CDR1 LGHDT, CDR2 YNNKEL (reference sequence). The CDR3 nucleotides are TGTGCCAGCAGCCTATGGACTAGCGCTGGATACAATGAGCAGTTCTTC. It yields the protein CASSLWTSAGYNEQFF.

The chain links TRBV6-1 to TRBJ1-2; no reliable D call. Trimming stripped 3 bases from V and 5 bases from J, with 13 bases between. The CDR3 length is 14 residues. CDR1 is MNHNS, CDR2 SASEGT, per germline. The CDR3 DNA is TGTGCCAGCAGTGACAGGTTTACCTCTTATGGCTACACCTTC. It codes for CASSDRFTSYGYTF.

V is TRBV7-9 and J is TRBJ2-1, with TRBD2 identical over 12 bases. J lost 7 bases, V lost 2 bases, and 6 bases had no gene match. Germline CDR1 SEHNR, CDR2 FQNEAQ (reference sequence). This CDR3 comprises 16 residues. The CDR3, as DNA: TGTGCCAGCAGCTTACCTAGCGGGAGGGCGGGAAATGAGCAGTTCTTC. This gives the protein CASSLPSGRAGNEQFF.

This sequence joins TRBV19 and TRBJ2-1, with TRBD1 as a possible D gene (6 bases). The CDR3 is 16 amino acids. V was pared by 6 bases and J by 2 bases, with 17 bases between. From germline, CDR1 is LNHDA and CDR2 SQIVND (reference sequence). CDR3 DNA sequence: TGTGCCAGTAGCGTGGACAGCCCAATTCCCTACAATGAGCAGTTCTTC. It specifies CASSVDSPIPYNEQFF. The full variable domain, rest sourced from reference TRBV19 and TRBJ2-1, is DGGITQSPKYLFRKEGQNVTLSCEQNLNHDAMYWYRQDPGQGLRLIYYSQIVNDFQKGDIAEGYSVSREKKESFPLTVTSAQKNPTAFYLCASSVDSPIPYNEQFFGPGTRLTVL.

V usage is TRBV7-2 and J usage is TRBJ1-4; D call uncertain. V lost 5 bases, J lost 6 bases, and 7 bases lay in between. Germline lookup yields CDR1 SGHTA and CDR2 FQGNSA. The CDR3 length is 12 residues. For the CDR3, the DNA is TGTGCCAGCAGCAATAGTCATGAAAAACTGTTTTTT. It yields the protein CASSNSHEKLFF. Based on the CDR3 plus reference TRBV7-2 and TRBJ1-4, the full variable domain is GAGVSQSPSNKVTEKGKDVELRCDPISGHTALYWYRQSLGQGLEFLIYFQGNSAPDKSGLPSDRFSAERTGGSVSTLTIQRTQQEDSAVYLCASSNSHEKLFFGSGTQLSVL.

CDR3 nucleotide sequence: TGTGCCAGTAGTATTTTCGGTGATCAGCCCCAGCATTTT. Translated, it gives CASSIFGDQPQHF. V gene TRBV19 combines with J gene TRBJ1-5, with D unclear. Germline lookup yields CDR1 LNHDA and CDR2 SQIVND (reference sequence). Between the trimmed V and J ends, which lost 3 bases and 5 bases, there was a span of 8 bases. This CDR3 has 13 amino acids.

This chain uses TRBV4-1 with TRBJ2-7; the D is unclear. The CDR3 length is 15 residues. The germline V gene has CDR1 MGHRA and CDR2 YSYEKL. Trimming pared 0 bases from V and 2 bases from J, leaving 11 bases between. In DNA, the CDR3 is TGCGCCAGCAGCCAAGATTGGCGGAGCCCCTACGAGCAGTACTTC. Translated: CASSQDWRSPYEQYF.

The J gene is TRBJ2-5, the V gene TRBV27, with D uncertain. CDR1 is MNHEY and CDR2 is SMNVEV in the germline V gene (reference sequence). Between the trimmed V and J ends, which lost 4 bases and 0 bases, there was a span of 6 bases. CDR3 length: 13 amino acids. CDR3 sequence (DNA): TGTGCCAGCAGTTATGTAGACCAAGAGACCCAGTACTTC. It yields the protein CASSYVDQETQYF.

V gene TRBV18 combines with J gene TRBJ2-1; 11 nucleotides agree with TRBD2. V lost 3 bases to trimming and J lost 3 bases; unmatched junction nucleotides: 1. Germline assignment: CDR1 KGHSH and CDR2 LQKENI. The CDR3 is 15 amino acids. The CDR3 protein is CASSPLAGGYNEQFF. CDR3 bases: TGTGCCAGCTCACCTCTAGCGGGGGGCTACAATGAGCAGTTCTTC.

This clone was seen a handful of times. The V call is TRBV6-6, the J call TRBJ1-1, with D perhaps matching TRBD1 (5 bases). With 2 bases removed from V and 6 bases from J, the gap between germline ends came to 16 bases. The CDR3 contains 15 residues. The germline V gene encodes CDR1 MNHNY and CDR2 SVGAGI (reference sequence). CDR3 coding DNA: TGTGCCAGCAGTTACCAGGCCGGGGGGATACCTGAAGCTTTCTTT. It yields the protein CASSYQAGGIPEAFF.

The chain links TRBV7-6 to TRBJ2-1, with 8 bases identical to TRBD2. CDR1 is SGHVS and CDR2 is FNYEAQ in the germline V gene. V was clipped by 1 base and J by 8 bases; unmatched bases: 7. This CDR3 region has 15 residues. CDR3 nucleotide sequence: TGTGCCAGCAGCTTAGAGTCCGCGGGAGGCCATGAGCAGTTCTTC. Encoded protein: CASSLESAGGHEQFF.

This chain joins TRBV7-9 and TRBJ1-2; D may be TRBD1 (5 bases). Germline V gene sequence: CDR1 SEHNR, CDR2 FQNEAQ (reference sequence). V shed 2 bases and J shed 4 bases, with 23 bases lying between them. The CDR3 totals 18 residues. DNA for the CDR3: TGTGCCAGCAGCTTAAGGGGAGGGCGTGGATCTTTGTTCTATGGCTACACCTTC. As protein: CASSLRGGRGSLFYGYTF.

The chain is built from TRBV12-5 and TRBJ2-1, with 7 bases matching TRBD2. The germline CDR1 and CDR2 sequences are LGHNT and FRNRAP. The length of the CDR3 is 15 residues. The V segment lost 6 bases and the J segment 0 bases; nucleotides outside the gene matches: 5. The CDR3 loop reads CASGLSGPSYNEQFF. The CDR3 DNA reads TGTGCTAGTGGCCTTAGCGGGCCCTCCTACAATGAGCAGTTCTTC.

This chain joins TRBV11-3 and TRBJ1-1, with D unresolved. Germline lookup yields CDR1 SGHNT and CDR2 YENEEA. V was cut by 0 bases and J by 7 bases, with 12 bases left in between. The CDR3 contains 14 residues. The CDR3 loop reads CASSLDGDGDEAFF. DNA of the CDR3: TGTGCCAGCAGCTTAGATGGAGACGGGGATGAAGCTTTCTTT.

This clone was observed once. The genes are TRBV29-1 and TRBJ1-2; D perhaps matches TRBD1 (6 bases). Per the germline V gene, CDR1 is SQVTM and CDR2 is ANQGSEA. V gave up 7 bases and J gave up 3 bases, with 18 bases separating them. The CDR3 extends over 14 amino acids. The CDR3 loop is CSALRQDGYYGYTF. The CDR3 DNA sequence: TGCAGCGCCCTAAGACAGGATGGATACTATGGCTACACCTTC.

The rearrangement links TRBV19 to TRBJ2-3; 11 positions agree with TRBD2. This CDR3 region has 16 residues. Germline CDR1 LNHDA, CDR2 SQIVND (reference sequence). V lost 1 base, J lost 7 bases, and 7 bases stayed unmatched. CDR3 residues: CASSIVLAGGVNTQYF. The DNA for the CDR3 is TGTGCCAGTAGTATAGTGCTAGCGGGGGGCGTGAATACGCAGTATTTT.

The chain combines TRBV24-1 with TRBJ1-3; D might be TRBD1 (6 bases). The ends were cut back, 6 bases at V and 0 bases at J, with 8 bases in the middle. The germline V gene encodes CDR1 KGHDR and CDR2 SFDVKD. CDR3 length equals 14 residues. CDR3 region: CATSQTGSGNTIYF. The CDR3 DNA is TGTGCCACCAGTCAGACAGGCTCTGGAAACACCATATATTTT.

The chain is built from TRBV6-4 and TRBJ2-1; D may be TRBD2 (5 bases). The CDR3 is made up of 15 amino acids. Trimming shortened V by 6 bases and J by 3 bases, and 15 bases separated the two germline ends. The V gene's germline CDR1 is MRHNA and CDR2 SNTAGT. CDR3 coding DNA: TGTGCCAGCAGCAACCGGGATAGCGTCTACAATGAGCAGTTCTTC. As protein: CASSNRDSVYNEQFF.

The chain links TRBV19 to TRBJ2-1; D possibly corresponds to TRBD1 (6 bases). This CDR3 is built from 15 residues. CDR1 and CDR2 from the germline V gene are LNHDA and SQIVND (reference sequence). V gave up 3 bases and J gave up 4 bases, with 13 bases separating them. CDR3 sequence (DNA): TGTGCCAGTAGTATCACCAGGGGCGTTTACAATGAGCAGTTCTTC. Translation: CASSITRGVYNEQFF.